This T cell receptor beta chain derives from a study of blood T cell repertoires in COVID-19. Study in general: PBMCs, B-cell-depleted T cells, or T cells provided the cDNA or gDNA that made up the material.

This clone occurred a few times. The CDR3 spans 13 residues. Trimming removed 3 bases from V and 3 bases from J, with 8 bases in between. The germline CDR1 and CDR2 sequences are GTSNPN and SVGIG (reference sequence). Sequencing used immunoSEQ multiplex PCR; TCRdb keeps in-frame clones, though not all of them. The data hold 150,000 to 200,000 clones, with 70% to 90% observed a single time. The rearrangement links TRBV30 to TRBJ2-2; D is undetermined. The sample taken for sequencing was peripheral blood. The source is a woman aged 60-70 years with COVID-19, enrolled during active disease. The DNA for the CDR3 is TGTGCCTGGAGAAGCGTGGACACCGGGGAGCTGTTTTTT. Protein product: CAWRSVDTGELFF.